This T cell receptor (beta chain) was retrieved from a study of T cell clonality in common variable immunodeficiency. The CDR3 covers 15 residues. The V segment lost 6 bases and the J segment 7 bases; nucleotides outside the gene matches: 7. Germline lookup yields CDR1 MDHEN and CDR2 SYDVKM. Repertoires were generated with immunoSEQ multiplex PCR, while TCRdb's copy carries only in-frame clones and drops some. The data list 44,000 or so clones, none observed once; about 0.68% falls to the top ten. Study-wide findings and caveats: CVID subjects showed higher TCRbeta clonality than healthy controls.

This clone came up many times. Its target is unknown. The read ends 3 residues before the CDR3 terminus; that terminus is restored from the germline J gene. Caucasian heritage predominated among both patients and controls. Heparinized whole blood, roughly 4.5 to 9 ml, came from each donor. Input material: peripheral blood mononuclear cells. The chain recombines TRBV28 with TRBJ1-5, with 12 bases aligning to TRBD1. The origin of this receptor is a person aged 18-70 years in good health. The CDR3 region is CASRGTGGAGQPQHF. The part of the CDR3 DNA that was read is TGTGCCAGCAGGGGGACAGGGGGCGCGGGGCAGCCC.